This TCR beta chain derives from a study of shared clonotypes between healthy human individuals. The wider study: Each donor's CD4 naive and CD4 memory cells filled three plates apiece, CD8 naive two, and CD8 memory one. Study observations and caveats: Relative to their counterparts shared across all four donors, non-shared clonotypes exhibited diminished generation probabilities. The authors sampled blood alone, and tissue repertoires likely differ.

Assay: immunoSEQ multiplex PCR; the TCRdb copy retains only in-frame clones and omits some. Here the sample spans roughly 590,000 clones, roughly 95% being singletons. Regarding this clone: Its specificity is not known.

This CDR3 contains 15 residues. Germline-derived CDR1 and CDR2 are MNHEY and SMNVEV (reference sequence). Trimming pared 5 bases from V and 6 bases from J, leaving 16 bases between. CD8 cells regarded as naive lacked CD45RO, were positively chosen for CCR7, and omitted terminally differentiated effector memory CD45RA+ cells. This receptor was obtained from a woman aged 25 to 45 in good health. The rearrangement joins TRBV27 to TRBJ2-2; TRBD1 might be the D (6 bases). The sequenced sample consisted of naive CD8+ T cells sorted from blood. In DNA, the CDR3 is TGTGCCAGCAGTGGATACAGGGACGGAGCCGGGGAGCTGTTTTTT. This translates into CASSGYRDGAGELFF.